This T cell receptor (beta chain) was found in a study of cytomegalovirus exposure and HLA in healthy donors. Study summary: The 100 million to 120 million unique TCR beta sequences, from 150 million to 200 million T cells, were found by an earlier analysis.

General study results and limits: Most CMV-associated TCR beta chains were later found to appear HLA-restricted. Under in vitro conditions, a few CMV-associated chains were confirmed as specific for CMV antigens. The classifier reportedly diagnosed cytomegalovirus status with high sensitivity and specificity.

The CDR3 runs to 16 residues. V dropped 0 bases and J dropped 0 bases, with 13 bases sitting between them. Germline CDR1 reads SGHRS; CDR2 reads YFSETQ. Only a few counts were recorded for this clone. The antigen remains undetermined. Use of 60 Vbeta and 13 Jbeta primers characterized the PCR. Profiling relied on immunoSEQ multiplex PCR, and the TCRdb table lists in-frame clones only, not all of them. The data contain roughly 160,000 clones, over 60% of them singletons. Sequenced material: PBMCs. This clonotype was sampled from a woman aged 25-40 years in good health and CMV-seronegative. The V call is TRBV5-1, the J call TRBJ2-7; weak D call: TRBD2 (5 bases). This CDR3 is CASSLGGSSSSYEQYF. CDR3 nucleotide sequence: TGCGCCAGCAGCTTGGGGGGTTCTAGCAGCTCCTACGAGCAGTACTTC.